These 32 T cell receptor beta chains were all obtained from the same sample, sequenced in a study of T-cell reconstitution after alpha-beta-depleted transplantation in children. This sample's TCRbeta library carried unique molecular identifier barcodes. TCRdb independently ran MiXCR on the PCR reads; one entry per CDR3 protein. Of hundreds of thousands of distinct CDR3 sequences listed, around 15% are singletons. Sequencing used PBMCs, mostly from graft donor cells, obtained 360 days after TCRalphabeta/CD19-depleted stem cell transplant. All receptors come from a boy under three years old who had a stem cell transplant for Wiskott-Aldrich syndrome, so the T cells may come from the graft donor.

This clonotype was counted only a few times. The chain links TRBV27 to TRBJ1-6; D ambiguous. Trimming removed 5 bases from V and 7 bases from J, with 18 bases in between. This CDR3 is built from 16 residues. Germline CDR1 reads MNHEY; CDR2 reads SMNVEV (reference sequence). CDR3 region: CASSPSTPFRNSPLHF. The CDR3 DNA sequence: TGTGCCAGCAGTCCTTCTACGCCCTTTAGAAATTCACCCCTCCACTTT.

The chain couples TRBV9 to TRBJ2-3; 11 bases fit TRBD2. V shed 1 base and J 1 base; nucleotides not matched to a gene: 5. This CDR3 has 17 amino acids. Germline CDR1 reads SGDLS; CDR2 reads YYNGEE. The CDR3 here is CASSVPIAGGGTDTQYF. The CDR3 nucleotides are TGTGCCAGCAGCGTACCCATAGCGGGAGGGGGCACAGATACGCAGTATTTT.

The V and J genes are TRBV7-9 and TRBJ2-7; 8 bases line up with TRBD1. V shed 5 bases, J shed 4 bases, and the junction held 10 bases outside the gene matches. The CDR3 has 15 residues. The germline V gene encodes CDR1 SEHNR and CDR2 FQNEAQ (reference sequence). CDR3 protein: CASSPRTGSRYEQYF. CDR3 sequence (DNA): TGTGCCAGCAGCCCCCGGACAGGGAGTAGGTACGAGCAGTACTTC. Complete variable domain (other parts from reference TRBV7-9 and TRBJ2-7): DTGVSQNPRHKITKRGQNVTFRCDPISEHNRLYWYRQTLGQGPEFLTYFQNEAQLEKSRLLSDRFSAERPKGSFSTLEIQRTEQGDSAMYLCASSPRTGSRYEQYFGPGTRLTVT.

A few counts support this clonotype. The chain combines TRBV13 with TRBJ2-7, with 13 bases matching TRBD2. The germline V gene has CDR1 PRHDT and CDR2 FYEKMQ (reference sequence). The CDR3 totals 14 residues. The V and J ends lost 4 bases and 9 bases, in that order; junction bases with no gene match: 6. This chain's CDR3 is CASSYGLAGVVQYF. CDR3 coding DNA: TGTGCCAGCAGCTACGGACTAGCGGGAGTGGTGCAGTACTTC.

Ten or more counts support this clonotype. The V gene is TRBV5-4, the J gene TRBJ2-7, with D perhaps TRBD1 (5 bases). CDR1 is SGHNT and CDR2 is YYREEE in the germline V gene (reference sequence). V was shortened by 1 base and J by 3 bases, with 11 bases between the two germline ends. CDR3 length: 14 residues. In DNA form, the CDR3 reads TGTGCCAGCAGCTTGCAGGACAAGTACTACGAGCAGTACTTC. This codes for CASSLQDKYYEQYF. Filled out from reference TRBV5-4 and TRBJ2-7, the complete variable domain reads ETGVTQSPTHLIKTRGQQVTLRCSSQSGHNTVSWYQQALGQGPQFIFQYYREEENGRGNFPPRFSGLQFPNYSSELNVNALELDDSALYLCASSLQDKYYEQYFGPGTRLTVT.

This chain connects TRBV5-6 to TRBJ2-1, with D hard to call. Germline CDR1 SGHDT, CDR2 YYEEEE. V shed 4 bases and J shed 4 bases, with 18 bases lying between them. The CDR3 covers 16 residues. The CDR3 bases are TGTGCCAGCAGCACAAGACTCACCCCCGGATACAATGAGCAGTTCTTC. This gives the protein CASSTRLTPGYNEQFF.

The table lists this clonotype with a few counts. The CDR3: CATSRDSGGRANEQFF. CDR3 coding DNA: TGTGCCACCAGCAGAGATTCGGGCGGGAGAGCAAATGAGCAGTTCTTC. The chain carries TRBV15 and TRBJ2-1; 7 bases fit TRBD2. The germline gives CDR1 LNHNV, CDR2 YYDKDF (reference sequence). This CDR3 region has 16 residues. V trimming: 0 bases; J trimming: 7 bases; junction bases outside the gene matches: 9.

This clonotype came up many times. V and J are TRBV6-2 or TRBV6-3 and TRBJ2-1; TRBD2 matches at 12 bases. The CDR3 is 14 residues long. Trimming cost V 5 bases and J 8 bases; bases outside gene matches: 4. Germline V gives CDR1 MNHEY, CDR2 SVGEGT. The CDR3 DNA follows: TGTGCCAGCAGTCCTGGACTAGCGGGACATGAGCAGTTCTTC. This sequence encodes CASSPGLAGHEQFF.

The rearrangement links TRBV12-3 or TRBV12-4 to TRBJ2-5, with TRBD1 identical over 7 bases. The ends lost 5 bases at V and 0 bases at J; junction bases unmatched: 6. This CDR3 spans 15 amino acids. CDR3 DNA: TGTGCCAGCAGTAAGGGGGCAACAGACCAAGAGACCCAGTACTTC. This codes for CASSKGATDQETQYF.

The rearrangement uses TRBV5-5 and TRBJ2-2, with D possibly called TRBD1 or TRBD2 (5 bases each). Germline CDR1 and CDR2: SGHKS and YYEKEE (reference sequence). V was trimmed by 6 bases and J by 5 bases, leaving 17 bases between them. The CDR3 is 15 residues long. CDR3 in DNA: TGTGCCAGCACCTCCTGGGGGAAAGTGACCGGGGAGCTGTTTTTT. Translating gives CASTSWGKVTGELFF.

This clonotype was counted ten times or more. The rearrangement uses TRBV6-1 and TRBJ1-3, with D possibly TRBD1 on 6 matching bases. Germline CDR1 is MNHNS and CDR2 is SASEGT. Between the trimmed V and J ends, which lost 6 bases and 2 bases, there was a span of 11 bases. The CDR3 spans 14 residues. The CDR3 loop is CASRKGGAGNTIYF. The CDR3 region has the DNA TGTGCCAGCAGGAAGGGGGGGGCTGGAAACACCATATATTTT.

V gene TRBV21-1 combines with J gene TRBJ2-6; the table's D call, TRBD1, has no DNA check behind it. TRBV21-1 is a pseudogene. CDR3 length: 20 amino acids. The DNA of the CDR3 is TGTGCCAGCAGCAAAGCCTGTTGGGGGACAGGGGGCTCTGGGGCCAACGTCCTGACTTTC. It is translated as CASSKACWGTGGSGANVLTF.

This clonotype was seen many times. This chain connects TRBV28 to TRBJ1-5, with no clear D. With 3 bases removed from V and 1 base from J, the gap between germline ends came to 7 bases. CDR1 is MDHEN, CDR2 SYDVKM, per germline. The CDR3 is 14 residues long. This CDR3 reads CASSFSGSNQPQHF. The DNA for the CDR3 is TGTGCCAGCAGTTTCAGCGGCAGCAATCAGCCCCAGCATTTT. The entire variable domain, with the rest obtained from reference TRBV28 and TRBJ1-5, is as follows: DVKVTQSSRYLVKRTGEKVFLECVQDMDHENMFWYRQDPGLGLRLIYFSYDVKMKEKGDIPEGYSVSREKKERFSLILESASTNQTSMYLCASSFSGSNQPQHFGDGTRLSIL.

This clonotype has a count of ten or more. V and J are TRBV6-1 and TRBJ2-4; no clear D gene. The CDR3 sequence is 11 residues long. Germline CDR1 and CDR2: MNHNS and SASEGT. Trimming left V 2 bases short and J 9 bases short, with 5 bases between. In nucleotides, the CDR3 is TGTGCCAGCAGTGAACGGTTCATTCAGTACTTC. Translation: CASSERFIQYF.

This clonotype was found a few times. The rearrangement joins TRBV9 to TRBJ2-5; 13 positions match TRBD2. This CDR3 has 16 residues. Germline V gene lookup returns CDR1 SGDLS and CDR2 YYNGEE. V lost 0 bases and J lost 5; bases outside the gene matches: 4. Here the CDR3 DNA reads TGTGCCAGCAGCGTAGAGGGACTAGCGGGATTCGAGACCCAGTACTTC. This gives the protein CASSVEGLAGFETQYF.

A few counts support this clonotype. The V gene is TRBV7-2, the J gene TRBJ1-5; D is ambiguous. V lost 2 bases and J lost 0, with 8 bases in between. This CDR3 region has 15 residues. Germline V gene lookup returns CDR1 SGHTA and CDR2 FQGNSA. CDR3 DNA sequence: TGTGCCAGCAGCTTATCAGTATATAGCAATCAGCCCCAGCATTTT. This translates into CASSLSVYSNQPQHF.

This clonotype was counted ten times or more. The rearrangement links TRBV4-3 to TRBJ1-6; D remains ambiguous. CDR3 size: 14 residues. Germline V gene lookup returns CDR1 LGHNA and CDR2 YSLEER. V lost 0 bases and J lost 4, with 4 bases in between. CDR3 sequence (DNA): TGCGCCAGCAGCCAAGAGACGTATAATTCACCCCTCCACTTT. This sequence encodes CASSQETYNSPLHF.

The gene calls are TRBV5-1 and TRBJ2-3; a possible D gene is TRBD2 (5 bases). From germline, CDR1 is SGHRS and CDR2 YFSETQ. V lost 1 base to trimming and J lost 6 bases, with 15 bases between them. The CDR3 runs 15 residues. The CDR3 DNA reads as TGCGCCAGCAGCTTGTTACGAGGGTTAGGGGATACGCAGTATTTT. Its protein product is CASSLLRGLGDTQYF. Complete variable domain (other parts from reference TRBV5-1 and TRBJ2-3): KAGVTQTPRYLIKTRGQQVTLSCSPISGHRSVSWYQQTPGQGLQFLFEYFSETQRNKGNFPGRFSGRQFSNSRSEMNVSTLELGDSALYLCASSLLRGLGDTQYFGPGTRLTVL.

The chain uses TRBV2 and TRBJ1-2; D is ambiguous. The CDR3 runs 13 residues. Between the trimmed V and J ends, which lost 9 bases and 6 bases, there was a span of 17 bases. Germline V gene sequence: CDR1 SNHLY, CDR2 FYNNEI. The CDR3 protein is CARPSQIGDGYTF. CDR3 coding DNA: TGTGCCAGACCCTCCCAGATCGGGGATGGCTACACCTTC.

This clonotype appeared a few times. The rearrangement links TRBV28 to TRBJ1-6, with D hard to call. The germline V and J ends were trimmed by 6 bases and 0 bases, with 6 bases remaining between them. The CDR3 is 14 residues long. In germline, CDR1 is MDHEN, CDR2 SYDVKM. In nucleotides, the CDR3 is TGTGCCAGCAGGAGGAGCTCCTATAATTCACCCCTCCACTTT. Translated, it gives CASRRSSYNSPLHF.

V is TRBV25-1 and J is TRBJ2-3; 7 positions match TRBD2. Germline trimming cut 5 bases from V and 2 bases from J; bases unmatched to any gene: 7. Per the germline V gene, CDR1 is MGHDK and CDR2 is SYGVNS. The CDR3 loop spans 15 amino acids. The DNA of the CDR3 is TGTGCCAGCAGTCCCCCTAGCGGACTCACAGATACGCAGTATTTT. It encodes CASSPPSGLTDTQYF.

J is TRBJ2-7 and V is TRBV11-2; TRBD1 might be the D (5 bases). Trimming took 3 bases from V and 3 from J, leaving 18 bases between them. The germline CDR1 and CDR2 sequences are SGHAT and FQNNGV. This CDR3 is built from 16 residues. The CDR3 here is CASSFPRVRRGYEQYF. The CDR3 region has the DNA TGTGCCAGCAGCTTCCCCCGGGTGAGAAGGGGCTACGAGCAGTACTTC.

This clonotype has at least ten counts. Here the CDR3 DNA reads TGTGCCAGCAGTTTGGGACTAGCAAGGCAATATGAGCAGTTCTTC. Translating gives CASSLGLARQYEQFF. The rearrangement links TRBV12-3 or TRBV12-4 to TRBJ2-1; 9 bases are a match to TRBD2. The CDR3 is made up of 15 amino acids. V shed 3 bases, J shed 8 bases, and the junction held 8 bases outside the gene matches.

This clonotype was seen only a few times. CDR3 region: CATSRTLNQPQHF. The CDR3 DNA follows: TGTGCCACCAGCAGAACTCTAAATCAGCCCCAGCATTTT. V gene TRBV15 combines with J gene TRBJ1-5; no definite D call. Germline-derived CDR1 and CDR2 are LNHNV and YYDKDF (reference sequence). The V and J ends lost 2 bases and 4 bases respectively, with 6 bases between them. This CDR3 has 13 residues.

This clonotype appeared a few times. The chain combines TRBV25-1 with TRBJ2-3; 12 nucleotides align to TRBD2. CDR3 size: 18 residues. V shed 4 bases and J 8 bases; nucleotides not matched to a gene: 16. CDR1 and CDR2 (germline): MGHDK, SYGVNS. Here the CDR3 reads CASSGDNSGTSGWLTQYF. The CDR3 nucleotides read TGTGCCAGCAGTGGCGACAACTCCGGGACTAGCGGGTGGCTTACGCAGTATTTT.

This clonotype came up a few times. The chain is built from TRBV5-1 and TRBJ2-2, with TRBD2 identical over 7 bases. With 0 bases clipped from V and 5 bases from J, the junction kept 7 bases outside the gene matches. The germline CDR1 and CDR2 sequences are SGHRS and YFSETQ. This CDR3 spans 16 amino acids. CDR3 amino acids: CASSLGKAGPTGELFF. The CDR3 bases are TGCGCCAGCAGCTTGGGAAAAGCGGGACCTACCGGGGAGCTGTTTTTT. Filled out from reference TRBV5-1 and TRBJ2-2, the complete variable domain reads KAGVTQTPRYLIKTRGQQVTLSCSPISGHRSVSWYQQTPGQGLQFLFEYFSETQRNKGNFPGRFSGRQFSNSRSEMNVSTLELGDSALYLCASSLGKAGPTGELFFGEGSRLTVL.

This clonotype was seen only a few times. CDR3 DNA: TGTGCCAGCAGTGAATACATGGATAATGAGCAGTTCTTC. Translation gives CASSEYMDNEQFF. The chain is built from TRBV25-1 and TRBJ2-1; D gene unclear. The V end was cut by 0 bases, the J end by 7 bases, with 7 bases between. Germline V CDR1 and CDR2: MGHDK, SYGVNS. The CDR3 length is 13 residues.

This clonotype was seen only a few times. The CDR3, as DNA: TGTGCCAGTAGCGTTGACAGGGCCAACACTGAAGCTTTCTTT. This sequence encodes CASSVDRANTEAFF. V usage is TRBV19 and J usage is TRBJ1-1, with 7 bases fitting TRBD1. The J segment lost 2 bases and the V segment lost 6 bases, leaving 6 bases of the junction unmatched. Germline CDR1 and CDR2: LNHDA and SQIVND (reference sequence). This CDR3 spans 14 amino acids.

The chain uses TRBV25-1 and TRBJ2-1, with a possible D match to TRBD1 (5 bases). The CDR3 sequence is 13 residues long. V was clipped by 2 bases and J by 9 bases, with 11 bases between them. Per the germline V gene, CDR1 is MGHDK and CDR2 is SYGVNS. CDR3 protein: CASSEIGAGEQFF. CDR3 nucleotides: TGTGCCAGCAGTGAAATAGGGGCCGGTGAGCAGTTCTTC.

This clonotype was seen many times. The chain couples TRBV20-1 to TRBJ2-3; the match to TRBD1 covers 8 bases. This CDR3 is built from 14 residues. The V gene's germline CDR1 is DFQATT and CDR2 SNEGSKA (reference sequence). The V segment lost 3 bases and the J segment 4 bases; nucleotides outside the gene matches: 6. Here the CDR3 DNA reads TGCAGTGCTAGGGTTCAGGGGGCTCCAGATACGCAGTATTTT. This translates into CSARVQGAPDTQYF.

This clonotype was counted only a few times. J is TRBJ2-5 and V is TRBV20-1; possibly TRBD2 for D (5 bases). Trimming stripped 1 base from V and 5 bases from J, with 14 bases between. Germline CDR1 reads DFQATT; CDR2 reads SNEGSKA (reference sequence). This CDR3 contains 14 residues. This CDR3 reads CSARAPGKTETQYF. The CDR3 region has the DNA TGCAGTGCTAGAGCGCCCGGGAAGACGGAGACCCAGTACTTC.

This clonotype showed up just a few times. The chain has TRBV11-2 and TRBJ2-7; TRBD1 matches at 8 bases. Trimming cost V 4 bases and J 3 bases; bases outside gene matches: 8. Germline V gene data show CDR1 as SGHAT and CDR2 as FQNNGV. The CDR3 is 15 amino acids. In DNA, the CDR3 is TGTGCCAGCAGCTACGACAGGGGACTTCTCTACGAGCAGTACTTC. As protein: CASSYDRGLLYEQYF.